These 8 T cell receptor beta chains share one sample of origin, sequenced in a study of T cells in Graves' hyperthyroidism and ophthalmopathy. Regions amplified from RNA transcripts were the TCR beta CDR3 regions. The primer set for the first-round RT-PCR of the TCR CDR3 was HTBI. A single record per CDR3 protein comes from TCRdb applying MiXCR to the multiplex PCR reads. The table shows about 400,000 distinct CDR3 sequences, with around 15% occurring only once. The sequenced material came from blood. The source is a woman aged 55-70 years with Graves' ophthalmopathy.

The rearrangement uses TRBV2 and TRBJ2-2, with 7 bases fitting TRBD2. Unmatched junction bases numbered 9, after V lost 6 bases and J lost 8 bases. The CDR3 sequence is 14 residues long. Looked up from germline, CDR1 is SNHLY and CDR2 is FYNNEI. This CDR3 is CASRILALKGELFF. The CDR3 DNA sequence: TGTGCCAGCAGGATACTAGCGCTCAAGGGGGAGCTGTTTTTT.

This clonotype has at least ten counts. The chain employs TRBV18 and TRBJ2-5; TRBD2 aligns across 10 bases. CDR1 KGHSH and CDR2 LQKENI come from the germline V gene. The CDR3 sequence is 14 residues long. V lost 6 bases and J lost 5; bases outside the gene matches: 6. This CDR3 reads CASSPSGSTETQYF. CDR3 DNA: TGTGCCAGCTCGCCTAGCGGGAGCACGGAGACCCAGTACTTC.

This clonotype has a handful of counts. The chain employs TRBV12-3 or TRBV12-4 and TRBJ2-3; D call uncertain. V shed 5 bases and J shed 8 bases, with 11 bases lying between them. This CDR3 has 12 amino acids. The CDR3 is CASSNRVGTQYF. CDR3 bases: TGTGCCAGCAGTAACCGCGTGGGTACGCAGTATTTT.

This clonotype was found many times. The CDR3 DNA follows: TGTGCCAGCAGCTTGGGACAGGGGGCCTATGGCTACACCTTC. This codes for CASSLGQGAYGYTF. The chain joins TRBV11-3 to TRBJ1-2, with 12 nucleotides matching TRBD1. Per the germline V gene, CDR1 is SGHNT and CDR2 is YENEEA. The trim removed 3 bases at V and 4 bases at J, leaving 0 bases unmatched. There are 14 residues in the CDR3.

This clonotype was picked up many times. The chain uses TRBV5-8 and TRBJ2-3; 7 bases are a match to TRBD1. J gave up 6 bases and V 4 bases, and 8 bases lay outside the gene matches. The germline CDR1 and CDR2 sequences are SGHTS and YDEGEE. This CDR3 is built from 14 residues. DNA of the CDR3: TGTGCCAGCAGCCCCCGACAGGGATGGGATACGCAGTATTTT. Translated: CASSPRQGWDTQYF.

The rearrangement uses TRBV6-1 and TRBJ2-6; no firm D call. Trimming stripped 4 bases from V and 2 bases from J, with 12 bases between. CDR1 is MNHNS and CDR2 is SASEGT in the germline V gene. The CDR3 is 16 residues long. The CDR3 DNA sequence: TGTGCCAGCAGTGCCCCGTTTGGGACTGGGGCCAACGTCCTGACTTTC. This gives the protein CASSAPFGTGANVLTF.

J is TRBJ2-1 and V is TRBV7-9; D is tentatively TRBD1 or TRBD2 (5 bases each). Germline V gene data show CDR1 as SEHNR and CDR2 as FQNEAQ (reference sequence). This CDR3 spans 15 amino acids. Trimming removed 5 bases at V and 8 bases at J, with 19 bases between. CDR3 in amino acids: CASSPRGTPVDEQFF. The CDR3 DNA is TGTGCCAGCAGCCCAAGAGGGACGCCGGTCGATGAGCAGTTCTTC.

The gene calls are TRBV5-1 and TRBJ2-7; 9 nucleotides line up with TRBD1. The CDR3 consists of 16 residues. V lost 0 bases to trimming and J lost 4 bases; unmatched junction nucleotides: 8. In germline, CDR1 is SGHRS, CDR2 YFSETQ. The CDR3 DNA is TGCGCCAGCAGCTTGGCCGGGGGACAGGGTATTTACGAGCAGTACTTC. Protein product: CASSLAGGQGIYEQYF. Together with reference TRBV5-1 and TRBJ2-7, the CDR3 gives the full variable domain: KAGVTQTPRYLIKTRGQQVTLSCSPISGHRSVSWYQQTPGQGLQFLFEYFSETQRNKGNFPGRFSGRQFSNSRSEMNVSTLELGDSALYLCASSLAGGQGIYEQYFGPGTRLTVT.